This T cell receptor beta chain was observed in a study of cytomegalovirus exposure and HLA in healthy donors. V shed 6 bases, J shed 0 bases, and the junction held 4 bases outside the gene matches. The germline V gene encodes CDR1 MDHEN and CDR2 SYDVKM. The CDR3 covers 14 residues. General study points: Researchers reportedly found TCR beta sequences accurately predicted most subjects' HLA-A and HLA-B alleles. In a later analysis, HLA-associated TCR beta chains were more clonally expanded than equally common others. What a later analysis showed was that several of the most significant clusters appeared linked to common viral pathogens.

As concerns this clone: Its specificity is unknown. Different DNA sequences within this sample yield the same CDR3.

PCR primers comprised 60 Vbeta and 13 Jbeta primers. Here immunoSEQ multiplex PCR was the method, and the copy in TCRdb shows in-frame clones only, minus some. The table has 100,000 to 150,000 clones, about 80% seen once. The chain couples TRBV28 to TRBJ2-7, with TRBD1 matching 8 bases. Sequences were obtained from PBMCs. The sequence derives from a man in his forties or fifties in good health and CMV-seronegative. CDR3 amino acids: CASRRTGSSYEQYF. In DNA, the CDR3 is TGTGCCAGCAGGAGGACAGGGTCCTCCTACGAGCAGTACTTC.